These 6 T cell receptor beta chains originate from one sample sequenced in a study of blood T cell repertoires in COVID-19. Clones were read by immunoSEQ multiplex PCR, and TCRdb kept only the in-frame ones, dropping some. The table records around 140,000 clones, roughly 84% of them present only once. Sequencing used PBMCs or T cells enriched from blood (not recorded which). The receptors originated from a man in his fifties or sixties in a cohort exposed to, infected with or recovered from COVID-19 (not recorded which).

V and J are TRBV28 and TRBJ1-6; 7 positions agree with TRBD1. From germline, CDR1 is MDHEN and CDR2 SYDVKM. J lost 6 bases, V lost 5 bases, and 7 bases had no gene match. This CDR3 contains 15 residues. The CDR3 region has the DNA TGTGCCAGCAGTACATCCGAGGGGGCTAATTCACCCCTCCACTTT. Protein: CASSTSEGANSPLHF.

V usage is TRBV10-1 and J usage is TRBJ1-6; the D is unclear. Trimming pared 6 bases from V and 10 bases from J, leaving 13 bases between. Germline V CDR1 and CDR2: WNHNN, SYGVQD (reference sequence). There are 13 residues in the CDR3. CDR3 bases: TGCGCCAGCAGCCCTGCGTCGGGGTCACCCCTCCACTTT. This translates into CASSPASGSPLHF.

The chain carries TRBV19 and TRBJ2-3; D call uncertain. The V end lost 3 bases, the J end lost 4 bases, and 5 bases lay between the germline ends. The CDR3 totals 12 residues. Germline loops: CDR1 LNHDA, CDR2 SQIVND (reference sequence). The DNA for the CDR3 is TGTGCCAGTAGTATGGCTTCAGATACGCAGTATTTT. It encodes CASSMASDTQYF.

The CDR3 bases are TGCAGCGTTGGTGAGAGGGGGTCCGGGAATGGCTACACCTTC. This sequence encodes CSVGERGSGNGYTF. The chain links TRBV29-1 to TRBJ1-2; D may be TRBD1 (6 bases). Trimming stripped 4 bases from V and 6 bases from J, with 18 bases between. The CDR3 is 14 amino acids. Germline V CDR1 and CDR2: SQVTM, ANQGSEA.

The V call is TRBV2, the J call TRBJ2-3; D call uncertain. V was clipped by 3 bases and J by 4 bases, with 11 bases between them. The CDR3 is 14 amino acids. Per germline, CDR1 SNHLY and CDR2 FYNNEI. In DNA form, the CDR3 reads TGTGCCAGCAGTGAGGCCCTAGGATCAGATACGCAGTATTTT. It codes for CASSEALGSDTQYF.

The chain uses TRBV18 and TRBJ2-3; 7 bases map to TRBD2. The trim removed 5 bases at V and 0 bases at J, leaving 5 bases unmatched. CDR3 length equals 15 residues. The V gene's germline CDR1 is KGHSH and CDR2 LQKENI. CDR3 DNA: TGTGCCAGCTCATCGCTTAGCGGGAGCACAGATACGCAGTATTTT. This sequence encodes CASSSLSGSTDTQYF.